The present entry profiles one T cell receptor (beta chain) with its context. The target antigen is unknown. These data come from a study of T cell responses to AZD1222 COVID-19 vaccine. Findings of the study overall: Spike was spanned by vaccine-associated CD4 TCRs, which were dominant at 160-218 and 743-854. Clonal diversity was possibly underestimated, and the donors were mostly white British, with more females.

CDR1 is SGHAT and CDR2 is FQDESV in the germline V gene (reference sequence). Trimming took 5 bases from V and 2 from J, leaving 15 bases between them. This CDR3 is built from 15 residues. Method: immunoSEQ multiplex PCR; TCRdb's copy keeps in-frame clones and lacks some. The sample consists of around 200,000 clones, 94% of them appearing once. The chain is built from TRBV11-1 and TRBJ2-5; D call uncertain. The sequence derives from an adult who received the AZD1222 COVID-19 vaccine. The material sequenced was peripheral blood, taken 28 days after the second AZD1222 dose. In DNA form, the CDR3 reads TGTGCCAGCAGCAATGACGGTAACAGTCAAGAGACCCAGTACTTC. It is translated as CASSNDGNSQETQYF. The entire variable domain, with the rest obtained from reference TRBV11-1 and TRBJ2-5, is as follows: EAEVAQSPRYKITEKSQAVAFWCDPISGHATLYWYRQILGQGPELLVQFQDESVVDDSQLPKDRFSAERLKGVDSTLKIQPAELGDSAMYLCASSNDGNSQETQYFGPGTRLLVL.